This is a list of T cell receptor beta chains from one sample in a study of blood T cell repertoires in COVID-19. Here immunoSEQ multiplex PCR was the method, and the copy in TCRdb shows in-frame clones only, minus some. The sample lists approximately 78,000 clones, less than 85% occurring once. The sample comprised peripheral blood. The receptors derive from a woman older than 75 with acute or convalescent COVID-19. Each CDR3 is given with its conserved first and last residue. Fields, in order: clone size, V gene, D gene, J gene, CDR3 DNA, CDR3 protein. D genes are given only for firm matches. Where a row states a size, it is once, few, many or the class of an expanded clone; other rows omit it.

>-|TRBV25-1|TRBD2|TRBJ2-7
TGTGCCAGCAGTGAACTAGCGGGATACTACGAGCAGTACTTC
CASSELAGYYEQYF
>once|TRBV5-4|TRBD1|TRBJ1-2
TGTGCCAGCAGCTTGGGGGTACAGGACAGGGTAGGAGGCTACACCTTC
CASSLGVQDRVGGYTF
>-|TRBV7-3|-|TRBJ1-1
TGTGCCAGCAGCGTACAGGGAAACACTGAAGCTTTCTTT
CASSVQGNTEAFF
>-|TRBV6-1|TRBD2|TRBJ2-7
TGTGCCAGCAGTGAATCCGGGACTAGAGTCTACGAGCAGTACTTC
CASSESGTRVYEQYF
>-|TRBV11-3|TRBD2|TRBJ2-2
TGTGCCAGCAGCTTGGCGGGAGCCCGGGAGCTGTTTTTT
CASSLAGARELFF
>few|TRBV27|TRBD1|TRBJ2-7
TGTGCCAGCAGCCTGAGACAGGGGACGGGCGAGCAGTACTTC
CASSLRQGTGEQYF
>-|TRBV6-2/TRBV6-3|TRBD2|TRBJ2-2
TGTGCCAGCAGTCCCTCCCGACTAGCGGGACCCCCGGGGGAGCTGTTTTTT
CASSPSRLAGPPGELFF
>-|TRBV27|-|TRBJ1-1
TGTGCCAGCAGCCCCACAGCTATGAACACTGAAGCTTTCTTT
CASSPTAMNTEAFF
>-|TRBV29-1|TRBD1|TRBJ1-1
TGCAGCGGACAAAGGGGACAGGGGCACACTGAAGCTTTCTTT
CSGQRGQGHTEAFF
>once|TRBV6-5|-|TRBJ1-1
TGTGCCAGCATTCCTAGGGCAGGTCGGGGCACTGAAGCTTTCTTT
CASIPRAGRGTEAFF
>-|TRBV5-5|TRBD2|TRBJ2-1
TGTGCCAGCAGCACTACTAGCGGCCCTAATGAGCAGTTCTTC
CASSTTSGPNEQFF
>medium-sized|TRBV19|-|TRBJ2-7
TGTGCCAGTAGTACCCATTGGGGGGTGTCCTACGAGCAGTACTTC
CASSTHWGVSYEQYF
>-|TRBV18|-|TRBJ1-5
TGTGCCAGCTCACGAGGCACAGGGCAGATCGGCAATCAGCCCCAGCATTTT
CASSRGTGQIGNQPQHF
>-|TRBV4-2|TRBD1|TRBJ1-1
TGTGCCAGCAGCCAGGCCGGGACAGGGGGCACTGAAGCTTTCTTT
CASSQAGTGGTEAFF
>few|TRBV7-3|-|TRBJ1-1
TGTGCCAGCAGCTTGGAGGCTAACACTGAAGCTTTCTTT
CASSLEANTEAFF
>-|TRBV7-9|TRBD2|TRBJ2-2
TGTGCCAGCAGCTTACGCCAGCGGGAGGGCTTACACGGGGAGCTGTTTTTT
CASSLRQREGLHGELFF
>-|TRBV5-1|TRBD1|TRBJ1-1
TGCGCCAGCAGCTCCGGGACAGGGATGATAGGGACTGAAGCTTTCTTT
CASSSGTGMIGTEAFF
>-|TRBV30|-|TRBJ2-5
TGTGCCAGACAGGTTAGGGAGACCCAGTACTTC
CARQVRETQYF
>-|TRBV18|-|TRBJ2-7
TGTGCCAGCTCTCCCTCATCAACAGGCTTCGAGCAGTACTTC
CASSPSSTGFEQYF
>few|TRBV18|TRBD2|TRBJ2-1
TGTGCCAGCTCACCGTCCGGAGGGGGCGGGAGGGCCCATGAGCAGTTCTTC
CASSPSGGGGRAHEQFF
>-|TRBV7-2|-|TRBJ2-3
TGTGCCAGCAGCTTAATAGCGTCAGATACGCAGTATTTT
CASSLIASDTQYF
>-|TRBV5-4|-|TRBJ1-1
TGTGCCAGCAGCTTGAGAGATAACACTGAAGCTTTCTTT
CASSLRDNTEAFF
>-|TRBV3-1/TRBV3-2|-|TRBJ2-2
TGTGCCAGCAGCCAAGGGACAGCTTCCACCGGGGAGCTGTTTTTT
CASSQGTASTGELFF
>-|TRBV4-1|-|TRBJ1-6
TGCGCCAGCACCAGGGGTGGAGGCTATAATTCACCCCTCCACTTT
CASTRGGGYNSPLHF
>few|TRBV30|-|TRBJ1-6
TGTGCCTGGAGTGTCCTACGCCCCATCCGGGGCTCCTATAATTCACCCCTCCACTTT
CAWSVLRPIRGSYNSPLHF
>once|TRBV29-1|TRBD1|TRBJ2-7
TGCAGCGTTGGAGGGACAGTAACCTCCTACGAGCAGTACTTC
CSVGGTVTSYEQYF
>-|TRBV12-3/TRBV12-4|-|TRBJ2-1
TGTGCCAGCAGCGGGATTCGGGGTGAGCAGTTCTTC
CASSGIRGEQFF